A selection of T cell receptor beta chains follows, all from one sample in a study of cytomegalovirus exposure and HLA in healthy donors. Produced via immunoSEQ multiplex PCR; TCRdb's table is partial and in-frame only. This table holds roughly 180,000 clones, around 79% found once. The sample comprised PBMCs. The receptors shown here come from a man over 45 in good health and CMV-seropositive. Each CDR3 is given with its conserved first and last residue. D genes are given only for firm matches. Clone size, where shown, is once, few, many, or a class for clones that have expanded.

V	J	size	D	DNA	CDR3
TRBV11-1	TRBJ2-1	.	TRBD1	TGTGCCAGCAGATCACAGGGGGATCTCGCCTACAATGAGCAGTTCTTC	CASRSQGDLAYNEQFF
TRBV4-1	TRBJ2-3	.	TRBD2	TGCGCCAGCAGCCAAGCGACTAGCAGGCGCACAGATACGCAGTATTTT	CASSQATSRRTDTQYF
TRBV7-8	TRBJ1-5	.	.	TGTGCCAGCAGCCTAACCGCAGGGGTTTATAGCAATCAGCCCCAGCATTTT	CASSLTAGVYSNQPQHF
TRBV27	TRBJ2-1	.	TRBD1	TGTGCCAGCACCGTTCTAGGGCAGGGGGCTCACAATGAGCAGTTCTTC	CASTVLGQGAHNEQFF
TRBV10-3	TRBJ1-1	.	.	TGTGCCATCAGTGACCCAGGGGATGCGGTGACTGAAGCTTTCTTT	CAISDPGDAVTEAFF
TRBV15	TRBJ2-2	.	.	TGTGCCACCAGCAGGTTGGGGGCCAACACCGGGGAGCTGTTTTTT	CATSRLGANTGELFF
TRBV28	TRBJ2-3	.	.	TGTGCCAGCAGAATCCCCCGAAAGGGGAATACGCAGTATTTT	CASRIPRKGNTQYF
TRBV2	TRBJ2-1	.	TRBD2	TGTGCCAGCAACCTAGCGGGGGGAGACTACAATGAGCAGTTCTTC	CASNLAGGDYNEQFF
TRBV14	TRBJ1-1	once	TRBD1	TGTGCCAGCAGCCAACGCGACAGGGGGAAAGGGACTGAAGCTTTCTTT	CASSQRDRGKGTEAFF
TRBV7-9	TRBJ1-2	once	TRBD1	TGTGCCAGCAGCCTAGGGACAGGGCAGAACTATGGCTACACCTTC	CASSLGTGQNYGYTF
TRBV4-1	TRBJ1-2	.	.	TGCGCCAGCAGCCCCCAGGGGCTTCTATATAACTATGGCTACACCTTC	CASSPQGLLYNYGYTF
TRBV14	TRBJ2-7	.	.	TGTGCCAGCAGCCGGGCGCCCTACGAGCAGTACTTC	CASSRAPYEQYF
TRBV5-1	TRBJ1-6	.	.	TGCGCCAGCAGCTTGGAACCGGGATCCCAGAATTCACCCCTCCACTTT	CASSLEPGSQNSPLHF
TRBV7-9	TRBJ2-5	.	.	TGTGCCAGCAGCCGGGACTCCAGGGAGACCCAGTACTTC	CASSRDSRETQYF
TRBV29-1	TRBJ1-3	.	.	TGCAGCGTTGAGGTAACAGGAAACACCATATATTTT	CSVEVTGNTIYF
TRBV28	TRBJ1-6	.	TRBD1	TGTGCCAGCAGCCCGACAGGGTATAATTCACCCCTCCACTTT	CASSPTGYNSPLHF
TRBV7-9	TRBJ2-3	.	.	TGTGCCAGCAGCTTACGGGTGAATGGCACAGATACGCAGTATTTT	CASSLRVNGTDTQYF
TRBV19	TRBJ2-3	.	TRBD2	TGTGCCAGTAGTACAATCCCCCGGCGGGGGGGCATCCCAGATACGCAGTATTTT	CASSTIPRRGGIPDTQYF
TRBV10-3	TRBJ2-1	.	TRBD1	TGTGCCATCAGTCCCAGGCAGGACAGGGGCTACAATGAGCAGTTCTTC	CAISPRQDRGYNEQFF
TRBV18	TRBJ1-5	.	.	TGTGCCAGCTCACCACCGGGCAGAAATCAGCCCCAGCATTTT	CASSPPGRNQPQHF
TRBV2	TRBJ1-1	.	.	TGTGCCAGCAGTGAGGTGGAGGGCACTGAAGCTTTCTTT	CASSEVEGTEAFF
TRBV28	TRBJ2-2	.	.	TGTGCCAGCAGTTTACCCCAGGGGTATTGGGGGGAGCTGTTTTTT	CASSLPQGYWGELFF
TRBV10-3	TRBJ1-4	.	.	TGTGCCATCAGTGAGGGCAGGGCCCTTAATGAAAAACTGTTTTTT	CAISEGRALNEKLFF
TRBV19	TRBJ2-3	.	TRBD2	TGTGCCAGTAGCAGCGGACTAGCGGGGGGTTCAGATACGCAGTATTTT	CASSSGLAGGSDTQYF
TRBV6-4	TRBJ2-3	few	TRBD2	TGTGCCAGCAGTGAGACTAGCGGGGCAGATACGCAGTATTTT	CASSETSGADTQYF
TRBV7-2	TRBJ1-5	.	.	TGTGCCAGCAGCTTATTATTCCAGCCCCAGCATTTT	CASSLLFQPQHF